A selection of T cell receptor beta chains follows, all from one sample in a study of blood T cell repertoires in COVID-19. Profiling relied on immunoSEQ multiplex PCR, and the TCRdb table lists in-frame clones only, not all of them. The sample holds roughly 84,000 clones, 75% to 90% seen once. Sequencing used peripheral blood. Source of these receptors: a woman between 40 and 50 years old with active or convalescent COVID-19. Each CDR3 is given without its conserved first and last residue.

CDR3 protein	V gene	J gene
ASSLNGANVLT	TRBV5-4	TRBJ2-6
ASRNNLANTGELF	TRBV28	TRBJ2-2
ASSSGQINEKLF	TRBV28	TRBJ1-4
ASSLGWAENQPQH	TRBV5-8	TRBJ1-5
ASSQQDKYGYT	TRBV4-1	TRBJ1-2
ASSSGTSPSTDTQY	TRBV3-1/TRBV3-2	TRBJ2-3
ASSQGTGGLRNTEAF	TRBV4-2	TRBJ1-1
ASSFRGAGGNQPQH	TRBV28	TRBJ1-5
ASSPILADYGYT	TRBV12-1	TRBJ1-2
ASSVADGIGTQY	TRBV9	TRBJ2-5
ASSASGRTFTDTQY	TRBV9	TRBJ2-3
ASSQDLGANTGELF	TRBV4-2	TRBJ2-2
ASSQTGGSNQPQH	TRBV16	TRBJ1-5
ASSPRLAGANNEQF	TRBV5-1	TRBJ2-1
ATSRRTGGDYGYT	TRBV15	TRBJ1-2
ASGSGFYEQY	TRBV12-3/TRBV12-4	TRBJ2-7
ASSDLLRTASYNEQF	TRBV2	TRBJ2-1
AWKGIGGNGEKLF	TRBV30	TRBJ1-4
ASSLGLAVSYNEQF	TRBV28	TRBJ2-1
ASSVRSGGTDTQY	TRBV2	TRBJ2-3
ASSDTSGGTNTEAF	TRBV6-4	TRBJ1-1
ASSLAAGDTDTQY	TRBV5-1	TRBJ2-3